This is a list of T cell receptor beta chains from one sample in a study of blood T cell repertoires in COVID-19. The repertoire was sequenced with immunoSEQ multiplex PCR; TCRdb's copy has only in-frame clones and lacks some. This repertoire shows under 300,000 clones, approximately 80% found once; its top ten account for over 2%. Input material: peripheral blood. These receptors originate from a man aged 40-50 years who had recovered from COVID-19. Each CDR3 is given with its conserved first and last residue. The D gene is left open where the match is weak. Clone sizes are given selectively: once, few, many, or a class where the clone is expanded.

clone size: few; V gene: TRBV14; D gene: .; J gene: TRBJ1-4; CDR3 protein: CASSPTGRSEKLFF; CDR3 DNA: TGTGCCAGCAGCCCGACAGGAAGATCAGAAAAACTGTTTTTT
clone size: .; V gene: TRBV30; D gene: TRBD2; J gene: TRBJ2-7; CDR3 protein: CAWSAAIQGAGGDYEQYF; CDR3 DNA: TGTGCCTGGAGTGCCGCCATCCAGGGAGCGGGGGGTGACTACGAGCAGTACTTC
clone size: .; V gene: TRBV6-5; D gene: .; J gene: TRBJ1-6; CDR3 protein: CASSYVGGDNSPLHF; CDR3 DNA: TGTGCCAGCAGTTACGTAGGGGGAGATAATTCACCCCTCCACTTT
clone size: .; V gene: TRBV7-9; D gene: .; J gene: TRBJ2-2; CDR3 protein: CASPGDTGELQIRTGELFF; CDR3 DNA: TGTGCCAGCCCAGGCGACACCGGGGAGCTCCAGATTCGTACCGGGGAGCTGTTTTTT
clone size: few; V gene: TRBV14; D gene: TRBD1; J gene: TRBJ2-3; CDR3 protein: CASNLQGATDTQYF; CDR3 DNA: TGTGCCAGCAACCTACAGGGGGCAACAGATACGCAGTATTTT
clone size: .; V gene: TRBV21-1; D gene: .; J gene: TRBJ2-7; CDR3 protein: CASGQGATYEQYF; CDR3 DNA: TGTGCCAGCGGACAGGGGGCAACCTACGAGCAGTACTTC
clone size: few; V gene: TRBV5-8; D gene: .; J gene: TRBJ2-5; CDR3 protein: CASTSRGWGKETQYF; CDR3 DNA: TGTGCCAGCACTTCCCGGGGATGGGGAAAAGAGACCCAGTACTTC
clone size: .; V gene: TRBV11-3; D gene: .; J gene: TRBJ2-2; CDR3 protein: CASSPWTAENTGELFF; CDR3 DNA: TGTGCCAGCAGCCCCTGGACAGCGGAGAACACCGGGGAGCTGTTTTTT
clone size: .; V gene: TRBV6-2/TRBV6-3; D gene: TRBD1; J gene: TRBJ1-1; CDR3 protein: CASSGERDRGRSEAFF; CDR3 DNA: TGTGCCAGCAGTGGAGAGAGGGACAGGGGGCGATCTGAAGCTTTCTTT
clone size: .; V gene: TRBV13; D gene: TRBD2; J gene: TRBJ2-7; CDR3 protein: CASSSGLTYEQYF; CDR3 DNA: TGTGCCAGCAGCTCGGGACTAACCTACGAGCAGTACTTC
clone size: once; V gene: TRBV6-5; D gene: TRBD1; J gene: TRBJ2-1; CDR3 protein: CASSVLGQGMNEQFF; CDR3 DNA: TGTGCCAGCTCTGTCCTAGGACAGGGGATGAATGAGCAGTTCTTC
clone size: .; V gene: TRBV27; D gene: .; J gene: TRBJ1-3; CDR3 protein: CASRRGSGNTIYF; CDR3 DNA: TGTGCCAGCAGAAGGGGTTCTGGAAACACCATATATTTT
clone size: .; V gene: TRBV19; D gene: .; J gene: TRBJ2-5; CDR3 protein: CASSIDNRGESGWETQYF; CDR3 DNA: TGTGCCAGTAGTATAGATAACCGTGGCGAAAGCGGTTGGGAGACCCAGTACTTC
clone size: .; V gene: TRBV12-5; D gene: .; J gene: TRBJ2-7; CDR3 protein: CASGPGTYTYEQYF; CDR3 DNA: TGTGCTAGTGGCCCCGGGACTTATACCTACGAGCAGTACTTC
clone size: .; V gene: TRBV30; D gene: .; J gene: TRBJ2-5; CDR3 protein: CAWKVPGSLGTQYF; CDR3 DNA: TGTGCCTGGAAGGTCCCCGGGAGCCTCGGGACCCAGTACTTC
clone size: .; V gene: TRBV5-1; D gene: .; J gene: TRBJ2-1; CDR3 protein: CASSTGTYNEQFF; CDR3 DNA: TGCGCCAGCAGTACAGGTACCTACAATGAGCAGTTCTTC
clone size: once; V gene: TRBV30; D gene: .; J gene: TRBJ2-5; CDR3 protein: CAWSSLRGGETQYF; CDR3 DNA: TGTGCCTGGAGTTCTCTCCGGGGTGGGGAGACCCAGTACTTC
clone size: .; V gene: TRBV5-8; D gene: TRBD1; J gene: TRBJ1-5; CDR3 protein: CASSASGTGDQPQHF; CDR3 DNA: TGTGCCAGCAGCGCATCCGGGACAGGGGATCAGCCCCAGCATTTT
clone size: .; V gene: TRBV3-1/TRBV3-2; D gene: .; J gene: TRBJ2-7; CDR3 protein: CASSLGGASYEQYF; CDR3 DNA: TGTGCCAGCAGCTTAGGGGGGGCATCCTACGAGCAGTACTTC
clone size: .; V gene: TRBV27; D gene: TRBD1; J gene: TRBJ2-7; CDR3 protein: CASSLGTDSYEQYF; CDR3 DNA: TGTGCCAGCAGTCTTGGGACAGACTCGTACGAGCAGTACTTC
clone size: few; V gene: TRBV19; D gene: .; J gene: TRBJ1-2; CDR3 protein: CASSTQIGGAVYGYTF; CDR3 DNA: TGTGCCAGTAGTACCCAGATCGGGGGGGCCGTCTATGGCTACACCTTC
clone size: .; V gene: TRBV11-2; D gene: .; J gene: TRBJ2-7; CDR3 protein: CASSGLHSYEQYF; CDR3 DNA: TGTGCCAGCAGTGGACTTCACTCCTACGAGCAGTACTTC
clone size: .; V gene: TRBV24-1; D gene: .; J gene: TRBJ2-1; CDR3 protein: CATSDSHRGGYEQFF; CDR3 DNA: TGTGCCACCAGTGATAGCCACAGGGGGGGCTATGAGCAGTTCTTC
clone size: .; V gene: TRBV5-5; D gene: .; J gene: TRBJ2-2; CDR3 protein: CASSLSQTGELFF; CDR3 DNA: TGTGCCAGCAGCTTGTCACAGACCGGGGAGCTGTTTTTT
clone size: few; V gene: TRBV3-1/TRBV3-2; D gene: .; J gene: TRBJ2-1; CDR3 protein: CASSQAREQFF; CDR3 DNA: TGTGCCAGCAGCCAAGCGAGGGAGCAGTTCTTC
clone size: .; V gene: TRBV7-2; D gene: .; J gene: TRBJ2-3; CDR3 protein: CASSAQGGDTQYF; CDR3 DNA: TGTGCCAGCAGCGCCCAGGGAGGAGATACGCAGTATTTT
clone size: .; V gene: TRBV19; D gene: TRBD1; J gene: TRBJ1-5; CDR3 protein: CASSLLPDQGQGNQPQHF; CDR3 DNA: TGTGCCAGTAGTCTCCTCCCCGACCAAGGACAGGGAAATCAGCCCCAGCATTTT
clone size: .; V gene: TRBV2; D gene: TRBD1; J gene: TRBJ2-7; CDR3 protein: CAGGQGASYEQYF; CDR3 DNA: TGTGCCGGAGGACAGGGGGCTTCCTACGAGCAGTACTTC
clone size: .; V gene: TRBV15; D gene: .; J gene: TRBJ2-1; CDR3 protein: CATSRGSSEDNEQFF; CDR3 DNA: TGTGCCACCAGCAGAGGGTCTAGCGAGGACAATGAGCAGTTCTTC
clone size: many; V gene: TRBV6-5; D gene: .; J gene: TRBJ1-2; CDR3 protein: CASTSYGGGYTF; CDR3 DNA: TGTGCCAGCACATCTTACGGAGGTGGCTACACCTTC
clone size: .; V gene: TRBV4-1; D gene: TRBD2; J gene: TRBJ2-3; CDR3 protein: CASSQVWSGGAKDTQYF; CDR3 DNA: TGCGCCAGCAGCCAAGTATGGTCGGGGGGGGCTAAAGATACGCAGTATTTT
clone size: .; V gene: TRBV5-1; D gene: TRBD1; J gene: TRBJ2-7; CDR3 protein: CASSGTTQGWEEQYF; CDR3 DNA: TGCGCCAGCAGTGGCACAACACAGGGGTGGGAAGAGCAGTACTTC
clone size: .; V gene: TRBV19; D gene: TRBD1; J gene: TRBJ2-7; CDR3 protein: CASSAQGKFYEQYF; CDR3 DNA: TGTGCCAGTAGTGCACAGGGGAAGTTCTACGAGCAGTACTTC
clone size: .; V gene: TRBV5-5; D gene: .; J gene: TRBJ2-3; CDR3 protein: CASSLTGTGTDTQYF; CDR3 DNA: TGTGCCAGCAGCTTGACAGGGACGGGCACAGATACGCAGTATTTT
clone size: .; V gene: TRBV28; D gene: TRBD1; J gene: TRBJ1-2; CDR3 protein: CASSLQGAQGGYTF; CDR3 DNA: TGTGCCAGCAGCCTACAGGGGGCGCAGGGTGGCTACACCTTC
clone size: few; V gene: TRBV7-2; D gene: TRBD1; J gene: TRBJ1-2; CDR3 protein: CASSLVDRGNYGYTF; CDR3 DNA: TGTGCCAGCAGCTTAGTGGACAGGGGAAACTATGGCTACACCTTC
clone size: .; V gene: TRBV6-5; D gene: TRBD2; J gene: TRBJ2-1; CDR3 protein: CASSPVSGRGDEQFF; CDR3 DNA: TGTGCCAGCAGCCCCGTTAGCGGGAGGGGTGATGAGCAGTTCTTC
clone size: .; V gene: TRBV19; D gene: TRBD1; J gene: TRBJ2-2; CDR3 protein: CASSKTGGNTGELFF; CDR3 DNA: TGTGCCAGTAGTAAGACAGGGGGCAACACCGGGGAGCTGTTTTTT
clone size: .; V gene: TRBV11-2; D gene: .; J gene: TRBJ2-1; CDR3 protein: CASSLGRGEQFF; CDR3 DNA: TGTGCCAGCAGCCTAGGCAGGGGTGAGCAGTTCTTC
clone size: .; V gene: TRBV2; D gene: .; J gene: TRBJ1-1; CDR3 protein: CASTGALNTEAFF; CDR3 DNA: TGTGCCAGCACAGGGGCCCTGAACACTGAAGCTTTCTTT
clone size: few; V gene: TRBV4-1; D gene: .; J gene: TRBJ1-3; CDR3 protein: CASSQDPGRGANTIYF; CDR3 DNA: TGCGCCAGCAGCCAAGATCCCGGCCGGGGAGCAAACACCATATATTTT
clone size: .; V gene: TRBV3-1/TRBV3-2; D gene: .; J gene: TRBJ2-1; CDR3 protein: CASSQDSGPNEQFF; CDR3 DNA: TGTGCCAGCAGCCAAGATTCCGGTCCCAATGAGCAGTTCTTC
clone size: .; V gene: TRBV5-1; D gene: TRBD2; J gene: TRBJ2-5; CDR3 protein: CASSFSGTDQYF; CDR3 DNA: TGCGCCAGCAGCTTTAGCGGGACGGACCAGTACTTC
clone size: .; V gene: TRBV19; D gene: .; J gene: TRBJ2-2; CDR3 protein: CASSIGGLNTGELFF; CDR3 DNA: TGTGCCAGTAGTATCGGCGGGTTGAACACCGGGGAGCTGTTTTTT
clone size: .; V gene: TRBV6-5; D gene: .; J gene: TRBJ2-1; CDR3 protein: CASSILGSGNEQFF; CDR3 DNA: TGTGCCAGCAGTATCCTCGGTAGCGGCAATGAGCAGTTCTTC
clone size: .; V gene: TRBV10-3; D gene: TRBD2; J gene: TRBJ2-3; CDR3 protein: CAISGAGGAGDTQYF; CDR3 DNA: TGTGCCATCAGTGGGGCGGGGGGCGCGGGAGATACGCAGTATTTT
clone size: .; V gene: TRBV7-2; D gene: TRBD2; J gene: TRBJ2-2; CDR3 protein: CASSLRTSHTGELFF; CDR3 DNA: TGTGCCAGCAGCTTACGGACTAGTCACACCGGGGAGCTGTTTTTT
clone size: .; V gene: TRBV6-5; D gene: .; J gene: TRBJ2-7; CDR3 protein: CARQEERLNTYEQYF; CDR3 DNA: TGTGCCAGACAGGAAGAGCGACTCAACACATACGAGCAGTACTTC
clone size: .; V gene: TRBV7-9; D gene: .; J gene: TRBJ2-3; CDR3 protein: CASSSITSTDTQYF; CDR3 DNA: TGTGCCAGCAGCTCCATAACTAGCACAGATACGCAGTATTTT
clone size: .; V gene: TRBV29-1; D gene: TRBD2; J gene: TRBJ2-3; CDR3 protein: CSVVNSGGSTDTQYF; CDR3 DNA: TGCAGCGTTGTAAATAGCGGGGGGAGCACAGATACGCAGTATTTT
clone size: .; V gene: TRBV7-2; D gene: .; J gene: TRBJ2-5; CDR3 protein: CASSWGVGQETQYF; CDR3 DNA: TGTGCCAGCAGCTGGGGGGTTGGCCAAGAGACCCAGTACTTC
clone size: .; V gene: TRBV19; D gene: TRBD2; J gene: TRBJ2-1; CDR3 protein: CASSPKAGIHNEQFF; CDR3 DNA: TGTGCCAGTAGTCCAAAAGCGGGGATCCACAATGAGCAGTTCTTC
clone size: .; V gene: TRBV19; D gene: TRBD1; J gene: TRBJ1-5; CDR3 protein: CASNEDRGTEPQHF; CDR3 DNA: TGTGCCAGTAACGAGGACAGGGGAACGGAGCCCCAGCATTTT
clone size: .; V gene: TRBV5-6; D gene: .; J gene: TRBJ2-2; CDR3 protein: CASSRGITNTGELFF; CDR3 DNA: TGTGCCAGCAGTCGGGGAATCACGAACACCGGGGAGCTGTTTTTT